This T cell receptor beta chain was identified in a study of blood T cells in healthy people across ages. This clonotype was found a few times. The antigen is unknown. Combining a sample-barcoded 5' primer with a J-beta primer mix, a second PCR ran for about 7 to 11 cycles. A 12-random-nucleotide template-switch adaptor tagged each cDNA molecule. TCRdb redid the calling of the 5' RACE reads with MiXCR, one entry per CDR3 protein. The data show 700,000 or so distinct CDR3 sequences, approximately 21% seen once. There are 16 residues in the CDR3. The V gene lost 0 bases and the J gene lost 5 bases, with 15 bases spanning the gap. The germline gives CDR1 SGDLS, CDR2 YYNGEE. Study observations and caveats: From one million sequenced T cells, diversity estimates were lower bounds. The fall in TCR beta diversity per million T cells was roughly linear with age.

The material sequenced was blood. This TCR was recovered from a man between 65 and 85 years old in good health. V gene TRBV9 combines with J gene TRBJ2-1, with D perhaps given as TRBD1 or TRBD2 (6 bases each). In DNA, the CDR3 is TGTGCCAGCAGCGTAGCCGGGGGCTCCATCCACAATGAGCAGTTCTTC. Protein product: CASSVAGGSIHNEQFF.